These T cell receptor beta chains were read from a single sample in a study of blood T cell repertoires in COVID-19. The assay was immunoSEQ multiplex PCR, and TCRdb's table has in-frame clones only and misses some. In the table there are about 170,000 clones, roughly 90% of which are singletons. The specimen was PBMCs or T cells enriched from blood (not recorded which). Every receptor here comes from a woman aged 50 to 60 who had recovered from COVID-19. Both conserved end residues are part of each CDR3. D genes are given only for firm matches.

j_call | v_call | d_call | cdr3_aa
TRBJ2-3 | TRBV5-5 | TRBD2 | CASSLLRGTDTQYF
TRBJ2-7 | TRBV7-9 | TRBD2 | CASSFRGGNEQYF
TRBJ1-1 | TRBV28 | - | CASSLSTALNTEAFF
TRBJ2-3 | TRBV4-1 | TRBD2 | CASSQLAGGPGTDTQYF
TRBJ2-1 | TRBV15 | TRBD2 | CATSRGTSREFF
TRBJ2-3 | TRBV11-2 | TRBD1 | CASSFGQGKASTDTQYF
TRBJ2-1 | TRBV18 | TRBD1 | CASSPGTGGLYAEQFF
TRBJ2-1 | TRBV4-1 | TRBD2 | CASSQATSGVYNEQFF
TRBJ1-2 | TRBV15 | TRBD1 | CATSRSSADRAGGYTF
TRBJ2-7 | TRBV5-1 | TRBD2 | CATSWTSGSYEQYF
TRBJ2-7 | TRBV10-3 | TRBD1 | CAISEDRVGYEQYF
TRBJ2-1 | TRBV28 | TRBD2 | CASRGSGNSYNEQFF
TRBJ2-7 | TRBV3-1/TRBV3-2 | TRBD2 | CASSQTSVGEQYF
TRBJ1-1 | TRBV3-1/TRBV3-2 | - | CASSLGHGNTEAFF
TRBJ2-7 | TRBV28 | TRBD2 | CASSSGLAGGEQYF
TRBJ2-4 | TRBV19 | TRBD1 | CASSTGGLSDIQYF
TRBJ2-5 | TRBV3-1/TRBV3-2 | TRBD2 | CASSLTGLAETQYF
TRBJ2-3 | TRBV3-1/TRBV3-2 | TRBD2 | CASSRLAVRTDTQYF
TRBJ2-2 | TRBV27 | TRBD2 | CASSLSGLAATRRTGELFF
TRBJ1-2 | TRBV24-1 | - | CATSDSGTNYGYTF
TRBJ2-7 | TRBV29-1 | - | CSVVGRDNEQYF
TRBJ2-2 | TRBV10-3 | TRBD1 | CAISEVGGDTGELFF
TRBJ2-5 | TRBV27 | TRBD2 | CASSLSWGGETQYF
TRBJ1-5 | TRBV2 | - | CASSALTGNQPQHF
TRBJ2-6 | TRBV12-5 | TRBD1 | CASFSGQQASGANVLTF
TRBJ1-4 | TRBV27 | - | CASSLYGASEKLFF
TRBJ2-1 | TRBV7-2 | TRBD2 | CASSLVGTSGFNEQFF
TRBJ1-1 | TRBV2 | - | CASSRGGLGTEAFF
TRBJ2-3 | TRBV10-1 | - | CASSEGGTDTQYF
TRBJ2-1 | TRBV4-2 | TRBD2 | CASSQEGSAGGPYNEQFF
TRBJ1-5 | TRBV28 | TRBD1 | CASSSYRGLNQPQHF
TRBJ1-6 | TRBV21-1 | - | CASSKEVWRTGYSSPLHF
TRBJ2-1 | TRBV5-8 | TRBD2 | CASSLGLFTGLAGDEQFF
TRBJ1-2 | TRBV6-5 | - | CASSRGINYGYTF
TRBJ1-4 | TRBV4-3 | - | CASSHENSEKLFF
TRBJ2-3 | TRBV5-1 | - | CASSDGASTDTQYF
TRBJ2-7 | TRBV5-4 | - | CASSFGQSGYEQYF
TRBJ2-3 | TRBV7-2 | - | CASSLFRPGVGTDTQYF
TRBJ2-7 | TRBV7-8 | TRBD2 | CASSPTLAGVSYEQYF
TRBJ2-1 | TRBV30 | TRBD2 | CAWRLAGAAEQFF
TRBJ1-3 | TRBV5-1 | - | CASRSEGTGNTIYF
TRBJ1-2 | TRBV27 | - | CASRRTAGYGYTF
TRBJ1-6 | TRBV19 | TRBD1 | CASTYSGTGDTPLHF
TRBJ1-2 | TRBV27 | TRBD1 | CASSLNGQEGLGRNGYTF
TRBJ1-5 | TRBV3-1/TRBV3-2 | - | CASSQAFAIQPQHF
TRBJ2-3 | TRBV29-1 | - | CSVERDSPTQYF
TRBJ2-1 | TRBV29-1 | - | CNWAPYNEQFF
TRBJ1-2 | TRBV18 | TRBD1 | CASSPPSGGQGYGYTF
TRBJ1-6 | TRBV5-1 | - | CASSLTPVGVDSPLHF
TRBJ2-7 | TRBV25-1 | TRBD1 | CASSEPGRGSYEQYF
TRBJ1-5 | TRBV27 | TRBD1 | CASSSGQGNGQPQHF
TRBJ2-7 | TRBV4-1 | - | CASSQDTTPPYEQYF